The 22 T cell receptor beta chains below all came from one sample that was sequenced in a study of blood T cell repertoires in COVID-19. Produced via immunoSEQ multiplex PCR; TCRdb's table is partial and in-frame only. The sample lists around 250,000 clones, over 80% occurring once. The sequencing sample was made of peripheral blood. Every receptor here comes from a man aged 55-75 years who had recovered from COVID-19.

The chain couples TRBV6-1 to TRBJ1-5; TRBD1 matches at 9 bases. Trimming took 0 bases from V and 4 from J; bases not matched to a gene: 16. The CDR3 is 20 residues long. Germline lookup yields CDR1 MNHNS and CDR2 SASEGT. The CDR3 DNA is TGTGCCAGCAGTGAAGCGCTTCCGGGTCTGGGGACAGGGAGGAATCAGCCCCAGCATTTT. It codes for CASSEALPGLGTGRNQPQHF.

This clone was seen only a few times. The chain joins TRBV10-2 to TRBJ1-1, with D maybe TRBD1 (5 bases). The CDR3 has 14 amino acids. Trimming shortened V by 7 bases and J by 0 bases, and 12 bases separated the two germline ends. Germline V gene lookup returns CDR1 WSHSY and CDR2 SAAADI. The CDR3 region is CASTMTDMNTEAFF. CDR3 coding DNA: TGCGCCAGCACCATGACGGACATGAACACTGAAGCTTTCTTT.

Here the CDR3 reads CAISAGQSNQPQHF. The CDR3 DNA is TGTGCCATCAGTGCGGGACAGAGCAATCAGCCCCAGCATTTT. The chain is built from TRBV10-3 and TRBJ1-5; the match to TRBD1 covers 7 bases. V trimming: 4 bases; J trimming: 1 base; junction bases outside the gene matches: 1. The CDR3 consists of 14 residues. Germline V gene lookup returns CDR1 ENHRY and CDR2 SYGVKD.

V and J are TRBV14 and TRBJ2-3, with D possibly matching TRBD2 (5 bases). The CDR3 has 15 amino acids. Germline V gives CDR1 SGHDN, CDR2 FVKESK. Trimming cost V 2 bases and J 2 bases, with 11 bases left between them. CDR3 bases: TGTGCCAGCAGCCAATTGCAGCGGATCACAGATACGCAGTATTTT. It is translated as CASSQLQRITDTQYF.

The rearrangement links TRBV5-8 to TRBJ1-6; no reliable D call. The CDR3 is 16 amino acids. Trimming removed 0 bases from V and 1 base from J, with 8 bases in between. Germline-derived CDR1 and CDR2 are SGHTS and YDEGEE. The CDR3, as DNA: TGTGCCAGCAGCTTGGACGGAGGGTCCTATAATTCACCCCTCCACTTT. It yields the protein CASSLDGGSYNSPLHF.

This sequence joins TRBV7-8 and TRBJ2-7; the D gene is possibly TRBD2 (5 bases). CDR1 and CDR2 (germline): SGHVS, FQNEAQ. The CDR3 loop spans 13 amino acids. Trimming stripped 5 bases from V and 4 bases from J, with 12 bases between. The CDR3 nucleotides are TGTGCCAGCAGCCGGACGGGGAAGTACGAGCAGTACTTC. Translating gives CASSRTGKYEQYF.

This clone was found once. The V and J genes are TRBV24-1 and TRBJ2-1; unclear D gene. The V end was cut by 6 bases, the J end by 4 bases, with 6 bases between. CDR1 is KGHDR and CDR2 is SFDVKD in the germline V gene. This CDR3 is 12 amino acids long. The CDR3 region is CATSRGYNEQFF. The CDR3 DNA reads as TGTGCCACCAGTCGCGGTTACAATGAGCAGTTCTTC.

The CDR3 region is CASSLAGGIAKNIQYF. The CDR3 DNA is TGTGCCAGCAGCTTGGCGGGGGGAATAGCCAAAAACATTCAGTACTTC. This sequence joins TRBV5-4 and TRBJ2-4, with TRBD2 matching 7 bases. Per the germline V gene, CDR1 is SGHNT and CDR2 is YYREEE (reference sequence). V gave up 0 bases and J gave up 0 bases; unmatched junction bases: 3. The CDR3 length is 16 residues.

The chain joins TRBV5-1 to TRBJ2-1; 10 positions match TRBD2. CDR3 size: 17 residues. Trimming cost V 4 bases and J 4 bases; bases outside gene matches: 11. From germline, CDR1 is SGHRS and CDR2 YFSETQ. As DNA, the CDR3 is TGCGCCAGCAGCGGGGGAACTAGCGGGAAGGGTTACAATGAGCAGTTCTTC. Its translation is CASSGGTSGKGYNEQFF.

The rearrangement links TRBV9 to TRBJ1-5; D is unclear. CDR1 is SGDLS, CDR2 YYNGEE, per germline. V was cut by 0 bases and J by 6 bases, with 10 bases left in between. The CDR3 loop spans 14 amino acids. In nucleotides, the CDR3 is TGTGCCAGCAGCGTAGAGCCTGGGAGTCAGCCCCAGCATTTT. As protein: CASSVEPGSQPQHF. Filled out from reference TRBV9 and TRBJ1-5, the complete variable domain reads DSGVTQTPKHLITATGQRVTLRCSPRSGDLSVYWYQQSLDQGLQFLIQYYNGEERAKGNILERFSAQQFPDLHSELNLSSLELGDSALYFCASSVEPGSQPQHFGDGTRLSIL.

With respect to this clone: Additional DNA sequences in this sample encode the identical CDR3. The rearrangement links TRBV2 to TRBJ2-7; a weak D match, TRBD2 (6 bases). This CDR3 is 14 amino acids long. Trimming pared 2 bases from V and 3 bases from J, leaving 11 bases between. Germline V gene sequence: CDR1 SNHLY, CDR2 FYNNEI. The CDR3 DNA sequence: TGTGCCAGCAGTGAATCGCGGGGTGGCTACGAGCAGTACTTC. This sequence encodes CASSESRGGYEQYF.

As concerns this clone: This sample includes further DNA sequences coding for the same CDR3. The V call is TRBV12-3 or TRBV12-4, the J call TRBJ1-5; D not resolved. V shed 3 bases and J shed 6 bases, with 3 bases lying between them. The CDR3 extends over 11 amino acids. The CDR3 coding sequence is TGTGCCAGCAGTTTTAGTCAGCCCCAGCATTTT. Translation: CASSFSQPQHF.

The chain carries TRBV30 and TRBJ2-5, with 14 positions matching TRBD2. Per germline, CDR1 GTSNPN and CDR2 SVGIG (reference sequence). The CDR3 is 11 residues long. Trimming at V came to 5 bases and at J to 10 bases, leaving 0 bases not matched to a gene. The CDR3 nucleotides read TGTGCCTGGGGGACTAGCGGGAGCCAGTACTTC. This translates into CAWGTSGSQYF.

This chain uses TRBV5-1 with TRBJ2-2; 15 bases align to TRBD2. With V trimmed by 3 bases and J by 4 bases, 7 bases remained unmatched. Germline lookup yields CDR1 SGHRS and CDR2 YFSETQ. This CDR3 is 18 amino acids long. The CDR3 DNA reads TGCGCCAGCAGCTCGTCCGGGACTAGCGGGAGGACCACCGGGGAGCTGTTTTTT. It specifies CASSSSGTSGRTTGELFF.

Only one count was recorded for this clone. Other DNA sequences from this sample encode an identical CDR3 as well. CDR3 residues: CASSLPQGNYGYTF. CDR3 bases: TGTGCCAGCAGTTTACCCCAGGGTAACTATGGCTACACCTTC. This chain connects TRBV28 to TRBJ1-2; D might be TRBD1 (5 bases). The CDR3 contains 14 residues. Germline V gene data show CDR1 as MDHEN and CDR2 as SYDVKM. V was trimmed by 2 bases and J by 1 base, leaving 8 bases between them.

The chain has TRBV5-1 and TRBJ2-1; 7 positions match TRBD1. The length of the CDR3 is 14 residues. V shed 4 bases and J 13 bases; nucleotides not matched to a gene: 14. The germline gives CDR1 SGHRS, CDR2 YFSETQ. The CDR3 sequence: CASSEGGPGLGQFF. The CDR3 DNA sequence: TGCGCCAGCAGCGAAGGGGGCCCGGGCTTGGGCCAGTTCTTC. Together with reference TRBV5-1 and TRBJ2-1, the CDR3 gives the full variable domain: KAGVTQTPRYLIKTRGQQVTLSCSPISGHRSVSWYQQTPGQGLQFLFEYFSETQRNKGNFPGRFSGRQFSNSRSEMNVSTLELGDSALYLCASSEGGPGLGQFFGPGTRLTVL.

CDR3 DNA sequence: TGCAGCGTCGCTAGCGGGGGGGCCTATGAGACCCAGTACTTC. This encodes CSVASGGAYETQYF. This rearrangement joins TRBV29-1 to TRBJ2-5, with 12 positions matching TRBD2. The V gene end was trimmed by 6 bases and the J gene end by 5 bases; junction bases not matched to a gene: 7. CDR1 and CDR2 (germline): SQVTM, ANQGSEA. CDR3 size: 14 residues.

The chain combines TRBV11-3 with TRBJ2-1; the match to TRBD2 covers 10 bases. V dropped 2 bases and J dropped 8; count of bases not matched to a gene: 6. This CDR3 comprises 15 residues. CDR1 and CDR2 (germline): SGHNT, YENEEA. This CDR3 reads CASSLISGRAYEQFF. Here the CDR3 DNA reads TGTGCCAGCAGCTTAATCAGCGGGAGGGCCTATGAGCAGTTCTTC.

This chain links TRBV30 with TRBJ2-1, with 8 bases fitting TRBD1. V dropped 7 bases and J dropped 2; count of bases not matched to a gene: 7. This CDR3 is 14 amino acids long. Per the germline V gene, CDR1 is GTSNPN and CDR2 is SVGIG (reference sequence). The CDR3 DNA reads as TGTGCCTCGTGGGACAGGCGTACCTACAATGAGCAGTTCTTC. Amino acid sequence: CASWDRRTYNEQFF.

This rearrangement joins TRBV9 to TRBJ1-4; 9 nucleotides match TRBD1. Trimming at V came to 3 bases and at J to 7 bases, leaving 7 bases not matched to a gene. Germline CDR1 and CDR2: SGDLS and YYNGEE. This CDR3 spans 15 amino acids. CDR3 coding DNA: TGTGCCAGCAGCGGCCTGGGACAGGGTAGTGAAAAACTGTTTTTT. Its translation: CASSGLGQGSEKLFF.

The chain employs TRBV4-2 and TRBJ2-5; D is uncertain. The CDR3 consists of 14 residues. Trimming pared 4 bases from V and 0 bases from J, leaving 9 bases between. Looked up from germline, CDR1 is LGHNA and CDR2 is YNFKEQ. CDR3 nucleotide sequence: TGTGCCAGCAGCCTTCGGAGCTACCAAGAGACCCAGTACTTC. Protein: CASSLRSYQETQYF.

The V gene is TRBV6-5, the J gene TRBJ2-4, with 8 nucleotides matching TRBD1. V shed 5 bases, J shed 4 bases, and the junction held 7 bases outside the gene matches. The CDR3 sequence is 15 residues long. CDR1 and CDR2 from the germline V gene are MNHEY and SVGAGI. DNA for the CDR3: TGTGCCAGCAGTCCGGACAGGGCGCCAAAAAACATTCAGTACTTC. Translation: CASSPDRAPKNIQYF.